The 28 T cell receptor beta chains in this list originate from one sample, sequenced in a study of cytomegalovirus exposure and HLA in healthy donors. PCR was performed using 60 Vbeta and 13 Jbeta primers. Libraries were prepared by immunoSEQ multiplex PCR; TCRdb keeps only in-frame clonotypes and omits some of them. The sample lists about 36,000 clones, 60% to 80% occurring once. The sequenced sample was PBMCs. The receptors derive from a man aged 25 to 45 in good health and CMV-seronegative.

The CDR3 region is CASSLDRSQQYF. The CDR3 coding sequence is TGTGCCAGCAGCCTTGACAGGTCTCAGCAGTACTTC. The V and J genes are TRBV5-4 and TRBJ2-7, with a tentative D call TRBD1 (6 bases). V dropped 4 bases and J dropped 8 bases, with 13 bases sitting between them. Germline CDR1 and CDR2: SGHNT and YYREEE (reference sequence). There are 12 residues in the CDR3.

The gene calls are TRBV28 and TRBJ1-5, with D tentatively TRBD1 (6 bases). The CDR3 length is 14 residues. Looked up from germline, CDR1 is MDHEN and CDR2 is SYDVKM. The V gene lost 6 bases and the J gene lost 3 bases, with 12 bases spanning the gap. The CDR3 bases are TGTGCCAGCAGCTCAACAGGGTCCAATCAGCCCCAGCATTTT. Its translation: CASSSTGSNQPQHF. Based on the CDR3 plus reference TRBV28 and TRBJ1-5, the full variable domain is DVKVTQSSRYLVKRTGEKVFLECVQDMDHENMFWYRQDPGLGLRLIYFSYDVKMKEKGDIPEGYSVSREKKERFSLILESASTNQTSMYLCASSSTGSNQPQHFGDGTRLSIL.

The CDR3 nucleotides read TGTGCCAGCAGTTACGTAGGGGGAACTGGAAACACCATATATTTT. As protein: CASSYVGGTGNTIYF. The chain uses TRBV6-6 and TRBJ1-3; D may be TRBD1 (6 bases). Per germline, CDR1 MNHNY and CDR2 SVGAGI (reference sequence). The CDR3 length is 15 residues. V was shortened by 2 bases and J by 2 bases, with 10 bases between the two germline ends.

The CDR3 DNA sequence: TGTGCCACCATGCAGGGGGGTCAAGAGACCCAGTACTTC. Translated: CATMQGGQETQYF. The genes are TRBV28 and TRBJ2-5; TRBD1 is a possible D gene (7 bases). Trimming removed 10 bases at V and 2 bases at J, with 14 bases between. The CDR3 has 13 amino acids. In germline, CDR1 is MDHEN, CDR2 SYDVKM.

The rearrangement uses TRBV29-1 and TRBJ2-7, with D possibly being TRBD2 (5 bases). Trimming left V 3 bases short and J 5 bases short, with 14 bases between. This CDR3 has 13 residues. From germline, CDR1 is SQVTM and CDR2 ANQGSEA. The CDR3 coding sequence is TGCAGCGTTGAGCCCCTAGCCCGGGACGAGCAGTACTTC. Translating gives CSVEPLARDEQYF.

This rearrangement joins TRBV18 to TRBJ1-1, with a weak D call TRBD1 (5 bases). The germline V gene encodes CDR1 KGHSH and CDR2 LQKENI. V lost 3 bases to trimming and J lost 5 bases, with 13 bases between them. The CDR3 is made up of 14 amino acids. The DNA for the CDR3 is TGTGCCAGCTCACCTGCTTGGGGGGAGACTGAAGCTTTCTTT. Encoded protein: CASSPAWGETEAFF. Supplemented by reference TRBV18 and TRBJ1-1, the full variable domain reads NAGVMQNPRHLVRRRGQEARLRCSPMKGHSHVYWYRQLPEEGLKFMVYLQKENIIDESGMPKERFSAEFPKEGPSILRIQQVVRGDSAAYFCASSPAWGETEAFFGQGTRLTVV.

CDR3 nucleotides: TGTGCCAGCGGACTTTCCTACGAGCAGTACTTC. Protein sequence: CASGLSYEQYF. The chain is built from TRBV6-6 and TRBJ2-7; D may be TRBD2 (5 bases). Germline V gene lookup returns CDR1 MNHNY and CDR2 SVGAGI (reference sequence). V was trimmed by 8 bases and J by 1 base, leaving 6 bases between them. The CDR3 has 11 residues.

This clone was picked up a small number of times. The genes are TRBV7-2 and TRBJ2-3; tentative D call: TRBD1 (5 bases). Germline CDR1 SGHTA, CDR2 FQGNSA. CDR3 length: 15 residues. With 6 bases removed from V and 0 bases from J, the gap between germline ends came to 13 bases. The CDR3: CASRSRVGSTDTQYF. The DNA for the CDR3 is TGTGCCAGCAGGTCCAGGGTAGGGAGCACAGATACGCAGTATTTT.

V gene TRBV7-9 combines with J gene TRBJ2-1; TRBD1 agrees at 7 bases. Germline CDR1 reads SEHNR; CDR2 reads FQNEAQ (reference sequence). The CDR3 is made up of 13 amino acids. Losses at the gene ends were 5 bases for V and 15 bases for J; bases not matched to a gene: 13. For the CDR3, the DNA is TGTGCCAGCAGCCCTCCAGAGGGGGCCCCCCGGTTCTTC. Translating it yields CASSPPEGAPRFF.

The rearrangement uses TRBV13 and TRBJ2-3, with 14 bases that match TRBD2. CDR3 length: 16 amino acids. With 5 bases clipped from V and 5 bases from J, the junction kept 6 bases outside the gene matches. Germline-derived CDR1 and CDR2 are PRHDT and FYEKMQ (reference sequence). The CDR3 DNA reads TGTGCCAGCAGCCAGCCGGGACTAGCGGGAGTAGATACGCAGTATTTT. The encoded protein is CASSQPGLAGVDTQYF.

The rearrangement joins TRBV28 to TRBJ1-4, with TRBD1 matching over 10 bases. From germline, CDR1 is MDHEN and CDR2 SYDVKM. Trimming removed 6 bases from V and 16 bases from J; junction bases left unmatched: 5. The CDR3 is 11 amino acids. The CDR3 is CASSTTGGRFF. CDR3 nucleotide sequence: TGTGCCAGCAGCACGACAGGGGGCCGGTTTTTT. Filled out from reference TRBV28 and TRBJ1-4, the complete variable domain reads DVKVTQSSRYLVKRTGEKVFLECVQDMDHENMFWYRQDPGLGLRLIYFSYDVKMKEKGDIPEGYSVSREKKERFSLILESASTNQTSMYLCASSTTGGRFFGSGTQLSVL.

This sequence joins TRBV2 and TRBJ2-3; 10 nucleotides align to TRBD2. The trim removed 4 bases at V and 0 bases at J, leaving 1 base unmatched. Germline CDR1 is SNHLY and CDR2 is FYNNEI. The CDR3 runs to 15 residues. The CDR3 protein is CASSATSGSTDTQYF. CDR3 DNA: TGTGCCAGCAGTGCGACTAGCGGGAGCACAGATACGCAGTATTTT.

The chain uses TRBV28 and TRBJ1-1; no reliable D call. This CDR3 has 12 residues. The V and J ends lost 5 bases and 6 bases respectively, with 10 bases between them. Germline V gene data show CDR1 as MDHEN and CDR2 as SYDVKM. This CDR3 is CASSIRSAEAFF. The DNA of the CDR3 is TGTGCCAGCAGTATCCGTAGTGCTGAAGCTTTCTTT.

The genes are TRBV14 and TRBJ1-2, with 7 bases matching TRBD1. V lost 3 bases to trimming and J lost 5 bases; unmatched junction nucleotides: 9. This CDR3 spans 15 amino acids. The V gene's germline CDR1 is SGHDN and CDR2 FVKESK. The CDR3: CASSHPQGPFYGYTF. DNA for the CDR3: TGTGCCAGCAGCCATCCACAGGGGCCTTTTTATGGCTACACCTTC.

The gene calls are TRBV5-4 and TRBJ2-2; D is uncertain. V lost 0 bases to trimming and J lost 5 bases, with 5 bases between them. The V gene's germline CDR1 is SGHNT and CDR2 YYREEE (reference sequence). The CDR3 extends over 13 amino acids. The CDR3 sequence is CASSLGRTGELFF. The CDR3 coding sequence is TGTGCCAGCAGCTTGGGGCGGACCGGGGAGCTGTTTTTT.

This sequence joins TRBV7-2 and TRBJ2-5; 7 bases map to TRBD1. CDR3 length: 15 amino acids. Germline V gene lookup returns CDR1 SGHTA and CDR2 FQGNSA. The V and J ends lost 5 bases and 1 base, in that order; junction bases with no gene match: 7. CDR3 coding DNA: TGTGCCAGCAGCACGGGGACAGCCTTCCAAGAGACCCAGTACTTC. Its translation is CASSTGTAFQETQYF.

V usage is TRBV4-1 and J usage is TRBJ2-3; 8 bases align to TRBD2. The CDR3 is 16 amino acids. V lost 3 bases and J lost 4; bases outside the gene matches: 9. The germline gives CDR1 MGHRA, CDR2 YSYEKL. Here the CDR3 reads CASSHPIAGRADTQYF. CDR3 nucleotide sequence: TGCGCCAGCAGCCACCCAATAGCGGGAAGGGCAGATACGCAGTATTTT.

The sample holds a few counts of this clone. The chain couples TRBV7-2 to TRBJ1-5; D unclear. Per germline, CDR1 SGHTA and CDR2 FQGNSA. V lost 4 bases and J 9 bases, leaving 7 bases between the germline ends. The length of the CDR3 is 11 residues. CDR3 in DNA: TGTGCCAGCAGCTCGGGAGGGCCCCAGCATTTT. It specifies CASSSGGPQHF.

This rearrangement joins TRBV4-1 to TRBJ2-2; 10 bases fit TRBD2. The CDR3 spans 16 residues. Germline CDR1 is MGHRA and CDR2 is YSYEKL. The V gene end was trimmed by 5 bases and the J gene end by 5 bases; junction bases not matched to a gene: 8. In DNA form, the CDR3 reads TGCGCCAGCAGCGGGGTAGCGGGGGGCGGGACCGGGGAGCTGTTTTTT. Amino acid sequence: CASSGVAGGGTGELFF.

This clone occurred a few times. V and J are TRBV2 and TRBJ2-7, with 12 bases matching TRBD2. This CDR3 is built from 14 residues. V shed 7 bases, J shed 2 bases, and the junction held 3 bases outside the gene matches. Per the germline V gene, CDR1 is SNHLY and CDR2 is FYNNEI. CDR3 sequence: CASTSGRGAYEQYF. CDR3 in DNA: TGTGCCAGCACTAGCGGGAGGGGCGCCTACGAGCAGTACTTC.

In DNA, the CDR3 is TGTGCCAGCTCACCACCGGCGGGTGCTTTCTTT. Protein: CASSPPAGAFF. This sequence joins TRBV18 and TRBJ1-1; D unclear. V lost 0 bases to trimming and J lost 11 bases, with 7 bases between them. The CDR3 consists of 11 residues. Looked up from germline, CDR1 is KGHSH and CDR2 is LQKENI.

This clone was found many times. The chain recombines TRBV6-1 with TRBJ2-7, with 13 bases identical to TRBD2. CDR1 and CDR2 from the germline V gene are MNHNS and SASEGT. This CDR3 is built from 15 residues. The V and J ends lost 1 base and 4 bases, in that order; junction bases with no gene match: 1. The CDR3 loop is CASSEGTSGSYEQYF. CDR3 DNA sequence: TGTGCCAGCAGTGAAGGGACTAGCGGGAGTTACGAGCAGTACTTC.

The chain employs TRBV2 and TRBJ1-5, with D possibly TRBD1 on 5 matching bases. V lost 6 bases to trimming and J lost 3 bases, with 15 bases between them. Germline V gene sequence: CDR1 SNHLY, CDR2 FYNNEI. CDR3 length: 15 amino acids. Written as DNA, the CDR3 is TGTGCCAGCAGGATCACGACAGCCTCCAATCAGCCCCAGCATTTT. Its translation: CASRITTASNQPQHF. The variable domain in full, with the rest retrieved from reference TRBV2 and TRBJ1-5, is EPEVTQTPSHQVTQMGQEVILRCVPISNHLYFYWYRQILGQKVEFLVSFYNNEISEKSEIFDDQFSVERPDGSNFTLKIRSTKLEDSAMYFCASRITTASNQPQHFGDGTRLSIL.

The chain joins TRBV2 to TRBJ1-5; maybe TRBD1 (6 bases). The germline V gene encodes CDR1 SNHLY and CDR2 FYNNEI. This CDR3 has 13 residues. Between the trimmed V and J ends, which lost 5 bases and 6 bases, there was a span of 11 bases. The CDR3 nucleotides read TGTGCCAGCAGTCGTACAGGGATTCAGCCCCAGCATTTT. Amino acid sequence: CASSRTGIQPQHF.

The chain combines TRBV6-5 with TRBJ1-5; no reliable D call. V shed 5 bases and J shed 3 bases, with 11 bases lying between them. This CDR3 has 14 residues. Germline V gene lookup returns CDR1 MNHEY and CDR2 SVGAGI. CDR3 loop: CASSPRGLNQPQHF. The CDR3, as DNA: TGTGCCAGCAGTCCCCGGGGTCTCAATCAGCCCCAGCATTTT.

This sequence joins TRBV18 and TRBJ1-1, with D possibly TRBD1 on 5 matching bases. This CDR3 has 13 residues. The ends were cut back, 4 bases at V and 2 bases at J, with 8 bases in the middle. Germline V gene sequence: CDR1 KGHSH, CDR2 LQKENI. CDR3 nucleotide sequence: TGTGCCAGCTCACGGGGGGGTAACACTGAAGCTTTCTTT. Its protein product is CASSRGGNTEAFF.

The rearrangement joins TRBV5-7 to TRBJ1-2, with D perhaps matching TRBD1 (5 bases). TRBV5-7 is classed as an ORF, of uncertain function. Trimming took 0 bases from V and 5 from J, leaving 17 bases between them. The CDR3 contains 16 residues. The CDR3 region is CASSLASRGLIYGYTF. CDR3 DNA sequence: TGTGCCAGCAGCTTGGCCAGTCGGGGACTAATATATGGCTACACCTTC.

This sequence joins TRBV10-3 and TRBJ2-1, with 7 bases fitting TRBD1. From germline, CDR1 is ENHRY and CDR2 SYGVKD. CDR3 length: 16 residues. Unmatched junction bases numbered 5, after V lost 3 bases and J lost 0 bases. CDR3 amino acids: CAISEFRDSSYNEQFF. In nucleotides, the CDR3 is TGTGCCATCAGTGAATTCCGGGACAGCTCCTACAATGAGCAGTTCTTC.